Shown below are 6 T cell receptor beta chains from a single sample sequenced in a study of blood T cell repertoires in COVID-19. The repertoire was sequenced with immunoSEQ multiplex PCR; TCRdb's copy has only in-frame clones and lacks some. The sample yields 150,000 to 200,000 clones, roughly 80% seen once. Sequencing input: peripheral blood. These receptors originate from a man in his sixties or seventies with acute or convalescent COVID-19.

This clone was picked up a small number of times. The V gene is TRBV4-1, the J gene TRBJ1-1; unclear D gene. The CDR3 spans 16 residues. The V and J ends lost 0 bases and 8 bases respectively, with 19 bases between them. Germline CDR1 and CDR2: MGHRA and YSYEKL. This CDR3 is CASSQDILTVNKEAFF. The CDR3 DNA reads TGCGCCAGCAGCCAAGATATACTTACAGTGAACAAGGAAGCTTTCTTT.

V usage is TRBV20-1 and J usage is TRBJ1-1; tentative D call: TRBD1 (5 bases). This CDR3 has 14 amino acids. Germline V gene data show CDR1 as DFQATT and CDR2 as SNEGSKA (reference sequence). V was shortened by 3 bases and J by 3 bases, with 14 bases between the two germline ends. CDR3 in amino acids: CSASVRGSDTEAFF. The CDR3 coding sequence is TGCAGTGCTAGTGTTAGGGGCAGTGACACTGAAGCTTTCTTT.

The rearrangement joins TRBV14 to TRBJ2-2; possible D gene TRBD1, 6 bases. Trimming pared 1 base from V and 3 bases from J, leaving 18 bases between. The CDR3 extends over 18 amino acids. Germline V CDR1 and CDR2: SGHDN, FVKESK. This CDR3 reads CASSQGWQGRRDTGELFF. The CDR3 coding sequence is TGTGCCAGCAGCCAAGGATGGCAGGGGCGCAGGGACACCGGGGAGCTGTTTTTT.

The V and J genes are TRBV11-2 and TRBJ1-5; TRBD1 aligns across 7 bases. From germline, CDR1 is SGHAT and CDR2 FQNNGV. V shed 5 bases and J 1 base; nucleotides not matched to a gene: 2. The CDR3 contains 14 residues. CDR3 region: CASSIGGSNQPQHF. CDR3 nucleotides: TGTGCCAGCAGCATAGGGGGCAGCAATCAGCCCCAGCATTTT.

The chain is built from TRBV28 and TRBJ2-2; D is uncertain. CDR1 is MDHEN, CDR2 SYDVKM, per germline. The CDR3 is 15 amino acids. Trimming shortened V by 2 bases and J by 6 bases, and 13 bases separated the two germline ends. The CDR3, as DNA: TGTGCCAGCAGTTTACGGGTCCCAATTGCCGGGGAGCTGTTTTTT. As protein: CASSLRVPIAGELFF.

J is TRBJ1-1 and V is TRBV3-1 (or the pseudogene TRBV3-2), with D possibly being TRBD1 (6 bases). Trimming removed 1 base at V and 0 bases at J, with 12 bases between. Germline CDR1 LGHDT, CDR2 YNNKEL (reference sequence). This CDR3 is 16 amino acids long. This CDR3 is CASSQGGGDMNTEAFF. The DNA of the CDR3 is TGTGCCAGCAGCCAAGGGGGAGGGGACATGAACACTGAAGCTTTCTTT.